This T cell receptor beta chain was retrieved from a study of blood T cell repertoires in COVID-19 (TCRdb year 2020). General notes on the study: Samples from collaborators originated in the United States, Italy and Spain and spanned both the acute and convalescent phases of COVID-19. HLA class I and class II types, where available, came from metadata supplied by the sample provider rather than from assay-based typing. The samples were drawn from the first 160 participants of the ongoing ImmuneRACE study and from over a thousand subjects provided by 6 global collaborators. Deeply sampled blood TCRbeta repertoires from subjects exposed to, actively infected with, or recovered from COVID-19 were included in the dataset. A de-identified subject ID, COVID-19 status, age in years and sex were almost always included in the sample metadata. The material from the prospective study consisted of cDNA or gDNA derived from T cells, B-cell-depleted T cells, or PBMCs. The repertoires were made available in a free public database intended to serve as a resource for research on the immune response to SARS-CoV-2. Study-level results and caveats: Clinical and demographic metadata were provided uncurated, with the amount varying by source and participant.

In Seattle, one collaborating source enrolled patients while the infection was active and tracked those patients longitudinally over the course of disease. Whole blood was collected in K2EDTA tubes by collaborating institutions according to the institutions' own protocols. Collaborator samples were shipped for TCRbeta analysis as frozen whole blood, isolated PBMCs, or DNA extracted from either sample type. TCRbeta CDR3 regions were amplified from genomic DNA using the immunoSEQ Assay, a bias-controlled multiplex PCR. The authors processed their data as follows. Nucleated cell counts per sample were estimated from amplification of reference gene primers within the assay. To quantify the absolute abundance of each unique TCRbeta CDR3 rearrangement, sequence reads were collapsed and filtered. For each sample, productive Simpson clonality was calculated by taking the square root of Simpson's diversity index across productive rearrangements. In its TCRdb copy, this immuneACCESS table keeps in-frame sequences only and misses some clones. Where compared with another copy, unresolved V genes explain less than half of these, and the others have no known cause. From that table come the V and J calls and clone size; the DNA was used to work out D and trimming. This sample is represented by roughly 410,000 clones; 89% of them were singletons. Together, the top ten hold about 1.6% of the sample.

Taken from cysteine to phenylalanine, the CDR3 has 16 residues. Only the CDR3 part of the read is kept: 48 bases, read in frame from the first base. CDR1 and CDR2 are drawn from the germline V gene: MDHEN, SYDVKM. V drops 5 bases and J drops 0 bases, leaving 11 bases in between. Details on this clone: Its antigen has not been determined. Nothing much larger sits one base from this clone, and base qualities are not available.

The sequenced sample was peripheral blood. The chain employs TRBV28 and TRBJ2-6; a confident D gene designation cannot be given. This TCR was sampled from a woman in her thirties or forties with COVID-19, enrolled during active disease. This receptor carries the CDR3 CASSLSGASGANVLTF. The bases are TGTGCCAGCAGTCTCTCCGGAGCCTCTGGGGCCAACGTCCTGACTTTC.